This T cell receptor (beta chain) originates from a study of blood T cells in healthy people across ages. Findings and caveats of the study: Higher diversity and more naive CD4+ cells were features of long-lived donors, compared to aged donors.

The use of a sample-barcoded 5' primer and a J-beta primer mix characterized a second PCR of 7 to 11 cycles. TCRdb re-derived calls from the 5' RACE reads in MiXCR, one entry per CDR3 protein. The sample has more than 1 million distinct CDR3 sequences, around 43% seen once. At least 7 million PBMCs were isolated per sample. Comments on this clonotype: Its antigen is currently unknown.

The CDR3 extends over 13 amino acids. Trimming removed 0 bases from V and 3 bases from J, with 0 bases in between. Germline values: CDR1 LGHNA, CDR2 YNFKEQ. The source material was blood. The chain recombines TRBV4-2 with TRBJ2-6, with D unresolved. The origin of this receptor is an older woman in good health. The CDR3, as DNA: TGTGCCAGCAGCCAAGATGGGGCCAACGTCCTGACTTTC. This sequence encodes CASSQDGANVLTF.